This T cell receptor beta chain was obtained from a study of PD-1 blockade in classical Hodgkin lymphoma. A word on this clone: Its cognate antigen is unknown.

Assay: immunoSEQ multiplex PCR; the TCRdb copy retains only in-frame clones and omits some. The data show 50,000 to 65,000 clones, about 89% seen once. Study-level findings and limits: Complete responders had baseline diversity similar to newly diagnosed patients.

Time point in this sample: cycle 4 day 1 (C4D1), after 6 weeks of nivolumab. All patients experienced relapse after autologous stem cell transplantation, and brentuximab vedotin exposure was variable. This receptor was obtained from a human donor with classical Hodgkin lymphoma. Sample: peripheral blood mononuclear cells (PBMCs), taken before the fourth cycle of nivolumab.

CDR3 sequence: CASKDPGAENTEAFF. The DNA of the CDR3 is TGTGCCAGCAAGGACCCAGGGGCGGAGAACACTGAAGCTTTCTTT. The chain joins TRBV2 to TRBJ1-1; weak D call: TRBD1 (6 bases). This CDR3 is built from 15 residues. The germline V gene encodes CDR1 SNHLY and CDR2 FYNNEI. V was cut by 7 bases and J by 1 base, with 16 bases left in between.